The rows below give T cell receptor beta chains drawn from one sample of a study of T cell changes during pregnancy in multiple sclerosis. Sequenced by immunoSEQ multiplex PCR; TCRdb stores in-frame clones only, minus some. Here the sample spans approximately 100,000 clones, 91% being singletons. This sample comprised peripheral blood, obtained in the second trimester of pregnancy. The receptor source for this set is a female donor with multiple sclerosis, enrolled in a pregnancy study. Each CDR3 is given with its conserved first and last residue. Each record gives: V gene, J gene, D gene, clone size, CDR3 protein, CDR3 DNA. D genes are given only for firm matches. Part of the rows lack a size; the others show once, few, many or a class for expanded clones.

v_gene: TRBV11-3
j_gene: TRBJ2-3
d_gene: -
abundance: -
CDR3aa: CASSLGVLGEDTDTQYF
CDR3nt: TGTGCCAGCAGCTTAGGAGTTTTGGGGGAGGACACAGATACGCAGTATTTT

v_gene: TRBV7-2
j_gene: TRBJ2-5
d_gene: TRBD2
abundance: -
CDR3aa: CASSLDPLAGVLETQYF
CDR3nt: TGTGCCAGCAGCTTAGATCCCCTAGCGGGAGTGTTAGAGACCCAGTACTTC

v_gene: TRBV2
j_gene: TRBJ2-3
d_gene: TRBD2
abundance: -
CDR3aa: CASGVSLREGSRDTQYF
CDR3nt: TGTGCCAGCGGGGTTAGTCTACGGGAGGGTTCCAGAGATACGCAGTATTTT

v_gene: TRBV6-1
j_gene: TRBJ1-3
d_gene: -
abundance: -
CDR3aa: CATDSISGNTIYF
CDR3nt: TGTGCCACGGACAGTATCTCTGGAAACACCATATATTTT

v_gene: TRBV5-1
j_gene: TRBJ1-1
d_gene: -
abundance: -
CDR3aa: CASSFGGGSNTEAFF
CDR3nt: TGCGCCAGCAGCTTCGGTGGCGGCTCGAACACTGAAGCTTTCTTT

v_gene: TRBV28
j_gene: TRBJ1-5
d_gene: -
abundance: once
CDR3aa: CASSFLPQPQHF
CDR3nt: TGTGCCAGCAGTTTTCTCCCCCAGCCCCAGCATTTT

v_gene: TRBV28
j_gene: TRBJ2-1
d_gene: TRBD2
abundance: -
CDR3aa: CASSFLGTSISPTTDEQFF
CDR3nt: TGTGCCAGCAGTTTTCTCGGGACTAGCATAAGCCCAACTACGGATGAGCAGTTCTTC

v_gene: TRBV6-1
j_gene: TRBJ1-2
d_gene: -
abundance: -
CDR3aa: CASSEASWTTVAPGKDYTF
CDR3nt: TGTGCCAGCAGTGAAGCGTCATGGACTACCGTAGCCCCGGGGAAAGACTACACCTTC

v_gene: TRBV7-2
j_gene: TRBJ2-5
d_gene: TRBD2
abundance: -
CDR3aa: CASSLVTGLGLRETQYF
CDR3nt: TGTGCCAGCAGCTTAGTGACTGGACTAGGGCTTCGGGAGACCCAGTACTTC

v_gene: TRBV29-1
j_gene: TRBJ2-3
d_gene: -
abundance: -
CDR3aa: CSVGGRHTDTQYF
CDR3nt: TGCAGCGTTGGTGGGAGGCATACAGATACGCAGTATTTT

v_gene: TRBV2
j_gene: TRBJ2-3
d_gene: -
abundance: -
CDR3aa: CASREPTDTQYF
CDR3nt: TGTGCCAGCAGGGAGCCCACAGATACGCAGTATTTT

v_gene: TRBV15
j_gene: TRBJ2-1
d_gene: TRBD2
abundance: -
CDR3aa: CATSRGWASGYNEQFF
CDR3nt: TGTGCCACCAGCAGAGGCTGGGCTAGCGGATACAATGAGCAGTTCTTC

v_gene: TRBV29-1
j_gene: TRBJ2-7
d_gene: -
abundance: -
CDR3aa: CSVVQGGGPAGQYF
CDR3nt: TGCAGCGTTGTTCAAGGCGGAGGGCCCGCCGGGCAGTACTTC

v_gene: TRBV15
j_gene: TRBJ2-2
d_gene: -
abundance: -
CDR3aa: CATSRSSGSDGELFF
CDR3nt: TGTGCCACCAGCAGAAGTAGCGGATCTGACGGGGAGCTGTTTTTT

v_gene: TRBV13
j_gene: TRBJ2-1
d_gene: TRBD2
abundance: -
CDR3aa: CASSSGTSGRYNEQFF
CDR3nt: TGTGCCAGCAGCTCGGGGACTAGCGGGAGGTACAATGAGCAGTTCTTC

v_gene: TRBV25-1
j_gene: TRBJ1-5
d_gene: -
abundance: many
CDR3aa: CASSETGESQPQHF
CDR3nt: TGTGCCAGCAGTGAAACCGGGGAGAGCCAGCCCCAGCATTTT

v_gene: TRBV5-1
j_gene: TRBJ2-2
d_gene: TRBD1
abundance: -
CDR3aa: CASSLVQGVTGELFF
CDR3nt: TGCGCCAGCAGCTTGGTCCAGGGGGTCACCGGGGAGCTGTTTTTT

v_gene: TRBV4-1
j_gene: TRBJ1-4
d_gene: TRBD1
abundance: -
CDR3aa: CASSQGQGAYEKLFF
CDR3nt: TGCGCCAGCAGCCAGGGACAGGGGGCCTATGAAAAACTGTTTTTT

v_gene: TRBV5-8
j_gene: TRBJ2-1
d_gene: TRBD2
abundance: -
CDR3aa: CASSLRREREQFF
CDR3nt: TGTGCCAGCAGCTTGAGGCGGGAGCGAGAGCAGTTCTTC

v_gene: TRBV27
j_gene: TRBJ2-7
d_gene: -
abundance: -
CDR3aa: CASSFKAHTVGRPYEQYF
CDR3nt: TGTGCCAGCAGTTTTAAAGCACATACGGTAGGGAGGCCCTACGAGCAGTACTTC

v_gene: TRBV9
j_gene: TRBJ2-3
d_gene: TRBD2
abundance: -
CDR3aa: CASSLGRLAGTDTQYF
CDR3nt: TGTGCCAGCAGCCTAGGAAGGCTAGCGGGAACAGATACGCAGTATTTT

v_gene: TRBV5-1
j_gene: TRBJ2-7
d_gene: -
abundance: once
CDR3aa: CASSLAPPPVVPTEQYF
CDR3nt: TGCGCCAGCAGCTTGGCCCCACCGCCCGTGGTACCTACGGAGCAGTACTTC

v_gene: TRBV19
j_gene: TRBJ1-2
d_gene: -
abundance: once
CDR3aa: CASSTTAGYGYTF
CDR3nt: TGTGCCAGTAGCACGACAGCAGGATATGGCTACACCTTC

v_gene: TRBV14
j_gene: TRBJ2-7
d_gene: -
abundance: once
CDR3aa: CASSQGLPRYEQYF
CDR3nt: TGTGCCAGCAGCCAGGGACTTCCACGCTACGAGCAGTACTTC

v_gene: TRBV19
j_gene: TRBJ1-1
d_gene: TRBD1
abundance: few
CDR3aa: CASRKGQVNTEAFF
CDR3nt: TGTGCCAGTAGGAAGGGACAGGTGAACACTGAAGCTTTCTTT

v_gene: TRBV27
j_gene: TRBJ2-3
d_gene: TRBD2
abundance: -
CDR3aa: CASSSRLASYTDTQYF
CDR3nt: TGTGCCAGCAGTTCACGACTAGCGTCATACACAGATACGCAGTATTTT

v_gene: TRBV4-2
j_gene: TRBJ2-7
d_gene: -
abundance: -
CDR3aa: CASSQDHREDEQYF
CDR3nt: TGTGCCAGCAGCCAAGATCACAGGGAAGACGAGCAGTACTTC